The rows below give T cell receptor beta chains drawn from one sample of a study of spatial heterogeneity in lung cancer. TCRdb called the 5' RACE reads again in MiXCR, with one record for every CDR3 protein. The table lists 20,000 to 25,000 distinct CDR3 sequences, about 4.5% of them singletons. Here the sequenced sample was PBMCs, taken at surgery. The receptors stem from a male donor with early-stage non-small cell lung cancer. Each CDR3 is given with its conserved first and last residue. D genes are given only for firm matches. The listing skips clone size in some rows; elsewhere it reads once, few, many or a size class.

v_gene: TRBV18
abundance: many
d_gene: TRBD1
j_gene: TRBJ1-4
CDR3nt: TGTGCCAGCTCCACAGGGGTGGAAGAAAAACTGTTTTTT
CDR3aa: CASSTGVEEKLFF

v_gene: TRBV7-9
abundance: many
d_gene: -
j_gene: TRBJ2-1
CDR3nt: TGTGCCAGCAGCTTAGAGGGATCTGGGTACAATGAGCAGTTCTTC
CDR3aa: CASSLEGSGYNEQFF

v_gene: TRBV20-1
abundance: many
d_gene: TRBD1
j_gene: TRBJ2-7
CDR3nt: TGCAGTGCTTCCCGAGCAGGGGGAGATTCCGAGCAGTACTTC
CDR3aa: CSASRAGGDSEQYF

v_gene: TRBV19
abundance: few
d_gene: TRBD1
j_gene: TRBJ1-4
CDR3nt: TGTGCCAGTAGTGGGACAGACTACAATGAAAAACTGTTTTTT
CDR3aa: CASSGTDYNEKLFF

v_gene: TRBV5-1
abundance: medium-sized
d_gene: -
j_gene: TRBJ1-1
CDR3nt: TGCGCCAGCAGCTTGGGGTTGGCAGCTGAAGCTTTCTTT
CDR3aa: CASSLGLAAEAFF

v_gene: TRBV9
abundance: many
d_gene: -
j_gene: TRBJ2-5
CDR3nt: TGTGCCAGCAGCGTATTTAGCGTCCAAGAGACCCAGTACTTC
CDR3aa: CASSVFSVQETQYF

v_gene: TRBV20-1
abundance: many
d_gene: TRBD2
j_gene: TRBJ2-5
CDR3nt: TGCAGTGCTATCTGGACTAGCGGGGGAGCGGAGACCCAGTACTTC
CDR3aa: CSAIWTSGGAETQYF

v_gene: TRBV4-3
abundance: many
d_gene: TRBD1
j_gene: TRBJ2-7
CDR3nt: TGCGCCAGCAGCCAGGCTTACAGGGGCCCCCTCTCCTACGAGCAGTACTTC
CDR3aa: CASSQAYRGPLSYEQYF

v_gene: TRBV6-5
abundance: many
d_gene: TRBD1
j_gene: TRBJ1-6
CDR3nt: TGTGCCAGCAGTTACGGGACAGGGGGGGGTAATTCACCCCTCCACTTT
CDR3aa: CASSYGTGGGNSPLHF

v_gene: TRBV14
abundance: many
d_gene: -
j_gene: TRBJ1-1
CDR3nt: TGTGCCAGCAGCCAAGAGGTGGCAGTGAACACTGAAGCTTTCTTT
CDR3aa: CASSQEVAVNTEAFF

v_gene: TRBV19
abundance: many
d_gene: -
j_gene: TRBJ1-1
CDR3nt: TGTGCCAGTACGGGGGGGAACACTGAAGCTTTCTTT
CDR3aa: CASTGGNTEAFF

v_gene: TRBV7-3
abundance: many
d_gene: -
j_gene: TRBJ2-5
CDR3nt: TGTGCCAGCAGCTTCAACGACTACGAGACCCAGTACTTC
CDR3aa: CASSFNDYETQYF

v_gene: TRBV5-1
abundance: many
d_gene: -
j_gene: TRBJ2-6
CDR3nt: TGCGCCAGCGGGTTGGCGTCTGGGGCCAACGTCCTGACTTTC
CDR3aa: CASGLASGANVLTF

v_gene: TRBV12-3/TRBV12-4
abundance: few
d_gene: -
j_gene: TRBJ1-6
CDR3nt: TGTGCCAGCAGTTCCCACTTCCCACAGTATTCACCCCTCCACTTT
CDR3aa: CASSSHFPQYSPLHF

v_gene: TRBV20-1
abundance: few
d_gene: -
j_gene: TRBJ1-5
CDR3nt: TGCAGTGCTAAACGACGGTTCAATCAGCCCCAGCATTTT
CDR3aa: CSAKRRFNQPQHF

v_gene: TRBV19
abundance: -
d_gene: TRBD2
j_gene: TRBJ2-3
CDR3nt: TGTGCCAGTAGTGGAGGGACTAGCGGTCTCACAAGAGGGCAGTATTTT
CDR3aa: CASSGGTSGLTRGQYF

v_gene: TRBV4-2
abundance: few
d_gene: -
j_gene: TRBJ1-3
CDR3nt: TGTGCCAGCAGCCAAGACGTTGTGGGACCGCTCTCTGGAAACACCATATATTTT
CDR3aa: CASSQDVVGPLSGNTIYF

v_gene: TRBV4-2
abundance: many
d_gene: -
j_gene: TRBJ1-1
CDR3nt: TGTGCCAGCAGCCAAGAATTAGGGATGAACACTGAAGCTTTCTTT
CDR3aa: CASSQELGMNTEAFF

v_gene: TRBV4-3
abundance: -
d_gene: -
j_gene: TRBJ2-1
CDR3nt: TGCGCCAGCAGCCAAGAATGGGGGAGAGCAATCGGTGAGCAGTTCTTC
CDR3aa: CASSQEWGRAIGEQFF

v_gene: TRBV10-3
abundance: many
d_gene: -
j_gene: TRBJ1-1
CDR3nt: TGTGCCATCAGTGAGTGGCAGGGTTACGCTGAAGCTTTCTTT
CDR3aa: CAISEWQGYAEAFF

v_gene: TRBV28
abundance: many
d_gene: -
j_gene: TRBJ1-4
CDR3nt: TGTGCCAGCAGTTTATGGTCGGCAGGGGATGAAAAACTGTTTTTT
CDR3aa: CASSLWSAGDEKLFF

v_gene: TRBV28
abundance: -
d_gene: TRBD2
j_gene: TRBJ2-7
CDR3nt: TGTGCCAGCAGTTTAGGGGACTACTCCTACGAGCAGTACTTC
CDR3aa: CASSLGDYSYEQYF

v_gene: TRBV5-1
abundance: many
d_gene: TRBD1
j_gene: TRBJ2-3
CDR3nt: TGCGCCAGCAGCATGGACAGGGTAGGAGATACGCAGTATTTT
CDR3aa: CASSMDRVGDTQYF

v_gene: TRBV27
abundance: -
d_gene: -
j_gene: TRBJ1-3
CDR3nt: TGTGCCAGCAGTTTATACGGAAACACCATATATTTT
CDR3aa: CASSLYGNTIYF

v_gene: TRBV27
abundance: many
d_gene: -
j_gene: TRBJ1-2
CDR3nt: TGTGCCAGCAGAGACACCGCCGGCTACACCTTC
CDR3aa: CASRDTAGYTF

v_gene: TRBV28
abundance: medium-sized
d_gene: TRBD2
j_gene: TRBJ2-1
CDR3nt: TGTGCCAGCAGTTTGGATAGCGGGAATGAGCAGTTCTTC
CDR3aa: CASSLDSGNEQFF

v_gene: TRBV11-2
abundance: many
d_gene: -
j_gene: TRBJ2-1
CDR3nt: TGTGCCAGCAGCTTAGCCCGTTACAATGAGCAGTTCTTC
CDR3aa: CASSLARYNEQFF

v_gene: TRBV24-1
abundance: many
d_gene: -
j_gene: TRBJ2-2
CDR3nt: TGTGCCACCAGTGAACATCTTACCGGGACACCTAACACCGGGGAGCTGTTTTTT
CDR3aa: CATSEHLTGTPNTGELFF

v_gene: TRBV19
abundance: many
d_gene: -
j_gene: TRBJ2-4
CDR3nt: TGTGCCAGTAGTCCCCTCACCGTAGCCAAAAACATTCAGTACTTC
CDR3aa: CASSPLTVAKNIQYF